A selection of T cell receptor beta chains follows, all from one sample in a study of early T cells in non-severe SARS-CoV-2 infection. TCRdb passed the 5' RACE reads through MiXCR, listing each CDR3 protein once. Here the sample spans 68,000 or so distinct CDR3 sequences, 13% being singletons. Sequencing used whole blood. These receptors came from an adult who was a healthcare worker with PCR-confirmed SARS-CoV-2 infection or an uninfected control (not recorded which). Both conserved end residues are part of each CDR3. Each record gives: D gene, J gene, V gene, clone size, CDR3 length, CDR3 DNA, CDR3 protein. D genes are given only for firm matches. Clone size is given for some rows only: seen once, a few or many times, or a class if the clone is expanded.

>-|TRBJ2-7|TRBV12-3/TRBV12-4|many|15
TGTGCCAGCACCCCCACAGGATTCAGCTCCTACGAGCAGTACTTC
CASTPTGFSSYEQYF
>-|TRBJ2-3|TRBV7-9|-|16
TGTGCCAGCAGCTTATTTGAGGGCGGAGACACAGATACGCAGTATTTT
CASSLFEGGDTDTQYF
>-|TRBJ2-1|TRBV6-6|few|15
TGTGCCAGCAGAAGGGGGGGACAGACGGGGAATGAGCAGTTCTTC
CASRRGGQTGNEQFF
>TRBD2|TRBJ2-5|TRBV4-1|many|15
TGCGCCAGCAGCCAAGGGACTAGCTTCCCAGAGACCCAGTACTTC
CASSQGTSFPETQYF
>-|TRBJ1-5|TRBV6-1|few|15
TGTGCCAGCAGTGAACAGTGGGGGGGCAATCAGCCCCAGCATTTT
CASSEQWGGNQPQHF
>-|TRBJ1-2|TRBV7-9|many|15
TGTGCCAGCAGCTTACCTTTAGACAGTAACTATGGCTACACCTTC
CASSLPLDSNYGYTF
>TRBD1|TRBJ2-2|TRBV7-3|many|19
TGTGCCAGCAGCTTAACGGGACAGGGAATCGGCAGGAGCACCGGGGAGCTGTTTTTT
CASSLTGQGIGRSTGELFF
>-|TRBJ2-7|TRBV7-2|many|17
TGTGCCAGCAGCTTAGTCGGGGGACTTTCCGACTCCTACGAGCAGTACTTC
CASSLVGGLSDSYEQYF
>-|TRBJ2-3|TRBV10-3|few|17
TGTGCCATCAGTGCCCCCTCCGGACTCGAGACTACAGATACGCAGTATTTT
CAISAPSGLETTDTQYF
>-|TRBJ1-2|TRBV6-6|many|13
TGTGCCAGCAGTCAAATAGGAGCCTATGGCTACACCTTC
CASSQIGAYGYTF
>-|TRBJ2-2|TRBV7-9|few|14
TGTGCCAGCAGCTTAGCGTTCGGTACCGGGGAGCTGTTTTTT
CASSLAFGTGELFF
>-|TRBJ2-5|TRBV14|-|13
TGTGCCAGCAGCCAAGGACAAAGAGGGACCCAGTACTTC
CASSQGQRGTQYF
>TRBD1|TRBJ2-1|TRBV19|few|14
TGTGCCAGTAGTCAGCAGGGGGTATCCAATGAGCAGTTCTTC
CASSQQGVSNEQFF
>-|TRBJ2-1|TRBV9|-|16
TGTGCCAGCAGCGTAGAATGGGGGACCCCCTCCAGTGAGCAGTTCTTC
CASSVEWGTPSSEQFF
>-|TRBJ2-7|TRBV28|once|12
TGTGCCAGCACCGCCCCTCGGGACGAGCAGTACTTC
CASTAPRDEQYF
>-|TRBJ2-7|TRBV5-1|few|13
TGCGCCAGCAGCCTGGGGTTGAACTACGAGCAGTACTTC
CASSLGLNYEQYF
>TRBD2|TRBJ2-1|TRBV20-1|few|16
TGCAGTGCTAGGCCCTCACTAGCGGGGGGGTCAATAGAGCAGTTCTTC
CSARPSLAGGSIEQFF
>-|TRBJ1-2|TRBV25-1|many|13
TGTGCCAGCAGTCCTGGGCCCACCTATGGCTACACCTTC
CASSPGPTYGYTF
>-|TRBJ2-3|TRBV6-2/TRBV6-3|few|13
TGTGCCAGCAGCTCGGTGGTAACAGATACGCAGTATTTT
CASSSVVTDTQYF
>TRBD1|TRBJ1-1|TRBV9|-|15
TGTGCCAGCAGTTCAACAGGGGCCGGGAACACTGAAGCTTTCTTT
CASSSTGAGNTEAFF
>-|TRBJ1-1|TRBV30|many|13
TGTGCCTGGAGTGTTGAGGGGGGCACTGAAGCTTTCTTT
CAWSVEGGTEAFF
>TRBD2|TRBJ2-3|TRBV9|many|16
TGTGCCAGCAGCCTTCTTGGGGGGGGAACCACAGATACGCAGTATTTT
CASSLLGGGTTDTQYF
>-|TRBJ1-1|TRBV7-2|-|13
TGTGCCAGCAGCCAGACCCGCGGTCCTGAAGCTTTCTTT
CASSQTRGPEAFF
>TRBD1|TRBJ1-6|TRBV6-5|many|17
TGTGCCAGCACCTCTCTTTCCCAGGGGGCATTTAATTCACCCCTCCACTTT
CASTSLSQGAFNSPLHF
>-|TRBJ1-2|TRBV7-9|many|14
TGTGCCAGCAGCCTCCACGGCGCCGGGTATGGCTACACCTTC
CASSLHGAGYGYTF
>-|TRBJ1-1|TRBV19|-|12
TGTGCCAGTAGTATGGGCATAGCTGAAGCTTTCTTT
CASSMGIAEAFF
>-|TRBJ1-4|TRBV19|few|11
TGTCCGGCCAGGTGGGATGAAAAACTGTTTTTT
CPARWDEKLFF
>-|TRBJ2-5|TRBV2|few|14
TGTGCCAACACAGGGAGGATTGCCCAAGAGACCCAGTACTTC
CANTGRIAQETQYF
>-|TRBJ1-2|TRBV3-1|few|11
TGTGCCAGCAGCCAATCAGGGGGCTACACCTTC
CASSQSGGYTF
>-|TRBJ2-7|TRBV7-2|many|14
TGTGCCAGCAGCTTAGCAGGGGAAAACTACGAGCAGTACTTC
CASSLAGENYEQYF
>-|TRBJ1-1|TRBV6-2/TRBV6-3|few|13
TGTGCCAGCAGCCGCAGGGGTCTCACTGAAGCTTTCTTT
CASSRRGLTEAFF
>-|TRBJ2-7|TRBV6-6|few|15
TGTGCCAGCAGTTACGCCGAGGACTGGACCTACGAGCAGTACTTC
CASSYAEDWTYEQYF
>-|TRBJ1-5|TRBV9|-|15
TGTGCCAGCAGCGTAGAAGGGAATAGCAATCAGCCCCAGCATTTT
CASSVEGNSNQPQHF
>TRBD2|TRBJ2-1|TRBV24-1|many|16
TGTGCCACCAGTGATTCTTTGTGGGGGAGGGTGAATGAGCAGTTCTTC
CATSDSLWGRVNEQFF
>-|TRBJ1-1|TRBV29-1|many|13
TGCAGCGTTAACAGGGCGCTACCCGCTGAAGCTTTCTTT
CSVNRALPAEAFF
>TRBD2|TRBJ2-1|TRBV7-8|-|19
TGTGCCAGCAGCTCAAGACTAGCGGGGGGGCACCCTTCTTACAATGAGCAGTTCTTC
CASSSRLAGGHPSYNEQFF
>-|TRBJ1-6|TRBV7-9|few|14
TGTGCCAGCAGCCTTCCAAGGGAGGGTTCACCCCTCCACTTT
CASSLPREGSPLHF
>-|TRBJ2-3|TRBV5-1|-|16
TGCGCCAGCAGCTTGGCCCTAGCAGGGACCACAGATACGCAGTATTTT
CASSLALAGTTDTQYF
>-|TRBJ2-7|TRBV29-1|-|9
TGCAGCGTCGTCTACGAGCAGTACTTC
CSVVYEQYF
>TRBD1|TRBJ1-2|TRBV20-1|many|14
TGCAGTGCTAGAGATGAGGGGGCGAACTATGGCTACACCTTC
CSARDEGANYGYTF
>-|TRBJ2-5|TRBV30|few|13
TGTGCCTGGAGTGTACGTAGGGGAGAGACCCAGTACTTC
CAWSVRRGETQYF
>TRBD2|TRBJ2-1|TRBV4-1|-|18
TGCGCCAGCAGCCGCCAACCTAGCGGCTATAGCTCCTACAATGAGCAGTTCTTC
CASSRQPSGYSSYNEQFF
>TRBD1|TRBJ2-1|TRBV11-2|many|16
TGTGCCAGCAGCTTGGGTAACAGGGGGCCCTTCGATGAGCAGTTCTTC
CASSLGNRGPFDEQFF
>TRBD2|TRBJ2-2|TRBV6-6|-|20
TGTGCCAGCAACCGTTTTAGCGGGGGGGCCGCGGTCGCGAACACCGGGGAGCTGTTTTTT
CASNRFSGGAAVANTGELFF
>-|TRBJ1-2|TRBV11-2|many|16
TGTGCCAGCAGCTTACAGAGCGGAATCCGAAACTATGGCTACACCTTC
CASSLQSGIRNYGYTF
>-|TRBJ1-1|TRBV7-8|many|12
TGTGCCAGCAGCTTCGCCTCCACTGAAGCTTTCTTT
CASSFASTEAFF
>TRBD1|TRBJ1-5|TRBV4-1|-|16
TGCGCCAGCAGCCAAGGGGTGACAGGGGGCGGTCAGCCCCAGCATTTT
CASSQGVTGGGQPQHF
>TRBD1|TRBJ2-5|TRBV9|-|14
TGTGCCAGCAGCGCCGGACAGGTCCGGGAGACCCAGTACTTC
CASSAGQVRETQYF
>-|TRBJ1-6|TRBV20-1|few|15
TGCAGTGCCGAAGACAGGACGGGCTATAATTCACCCCTCCACTTT
CSAEDRTGYNSPLHF
>-|TRBJ1-5|TRBV12-3/TRBV12-4|few|17
TGTGCCAGCAGTTCATCTGAGGGACCTTATAGCAATCAGCCCCAGCATTTT
CASSSSEGPYSNQPQHF
>-|TRBJ1-2|TRBV29-1|few|10
TGCAGCGTTTACAGGGCTGGCTACACCTTC
CSVYRAGYTF
>-|TRBJ2-1|TRBV9|-|17
TGTGCCAGCAGCGTAGACTCGCGGATGAGCTCCTACAATGAGCAGTTCTTC
CASSVDSRMSSYNEQFF
>-|TRBJ1-2|TRBV5-1|many|14
TGCGCCAGCAGCCCCGGCAGGGTGGCCTATGGCTACACCTTC
CASSPGRVAYGYTF